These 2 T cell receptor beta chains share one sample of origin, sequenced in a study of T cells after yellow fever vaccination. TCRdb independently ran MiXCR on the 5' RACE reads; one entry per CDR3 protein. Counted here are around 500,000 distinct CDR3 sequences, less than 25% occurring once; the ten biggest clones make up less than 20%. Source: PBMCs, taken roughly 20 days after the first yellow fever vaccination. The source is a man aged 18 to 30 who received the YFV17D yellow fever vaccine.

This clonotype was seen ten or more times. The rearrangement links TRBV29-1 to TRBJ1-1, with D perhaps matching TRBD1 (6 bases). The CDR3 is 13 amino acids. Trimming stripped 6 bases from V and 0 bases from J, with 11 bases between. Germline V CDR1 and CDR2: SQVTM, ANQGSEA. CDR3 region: CSVQGQLNTEAFF. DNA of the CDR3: TGCAGCGTCCAAGGACAGTTGAACACTGAAGCTTTCTTT.

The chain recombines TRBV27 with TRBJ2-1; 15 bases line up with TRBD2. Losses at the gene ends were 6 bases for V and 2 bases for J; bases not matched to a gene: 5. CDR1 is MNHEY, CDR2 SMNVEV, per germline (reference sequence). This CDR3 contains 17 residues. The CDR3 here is CASRGLAGGPAYNEQFF. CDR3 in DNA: TGTGCCAGCAGGGGACTAGCGGGGGGACCCGCCTACAATGAGCAGTTCTTC.